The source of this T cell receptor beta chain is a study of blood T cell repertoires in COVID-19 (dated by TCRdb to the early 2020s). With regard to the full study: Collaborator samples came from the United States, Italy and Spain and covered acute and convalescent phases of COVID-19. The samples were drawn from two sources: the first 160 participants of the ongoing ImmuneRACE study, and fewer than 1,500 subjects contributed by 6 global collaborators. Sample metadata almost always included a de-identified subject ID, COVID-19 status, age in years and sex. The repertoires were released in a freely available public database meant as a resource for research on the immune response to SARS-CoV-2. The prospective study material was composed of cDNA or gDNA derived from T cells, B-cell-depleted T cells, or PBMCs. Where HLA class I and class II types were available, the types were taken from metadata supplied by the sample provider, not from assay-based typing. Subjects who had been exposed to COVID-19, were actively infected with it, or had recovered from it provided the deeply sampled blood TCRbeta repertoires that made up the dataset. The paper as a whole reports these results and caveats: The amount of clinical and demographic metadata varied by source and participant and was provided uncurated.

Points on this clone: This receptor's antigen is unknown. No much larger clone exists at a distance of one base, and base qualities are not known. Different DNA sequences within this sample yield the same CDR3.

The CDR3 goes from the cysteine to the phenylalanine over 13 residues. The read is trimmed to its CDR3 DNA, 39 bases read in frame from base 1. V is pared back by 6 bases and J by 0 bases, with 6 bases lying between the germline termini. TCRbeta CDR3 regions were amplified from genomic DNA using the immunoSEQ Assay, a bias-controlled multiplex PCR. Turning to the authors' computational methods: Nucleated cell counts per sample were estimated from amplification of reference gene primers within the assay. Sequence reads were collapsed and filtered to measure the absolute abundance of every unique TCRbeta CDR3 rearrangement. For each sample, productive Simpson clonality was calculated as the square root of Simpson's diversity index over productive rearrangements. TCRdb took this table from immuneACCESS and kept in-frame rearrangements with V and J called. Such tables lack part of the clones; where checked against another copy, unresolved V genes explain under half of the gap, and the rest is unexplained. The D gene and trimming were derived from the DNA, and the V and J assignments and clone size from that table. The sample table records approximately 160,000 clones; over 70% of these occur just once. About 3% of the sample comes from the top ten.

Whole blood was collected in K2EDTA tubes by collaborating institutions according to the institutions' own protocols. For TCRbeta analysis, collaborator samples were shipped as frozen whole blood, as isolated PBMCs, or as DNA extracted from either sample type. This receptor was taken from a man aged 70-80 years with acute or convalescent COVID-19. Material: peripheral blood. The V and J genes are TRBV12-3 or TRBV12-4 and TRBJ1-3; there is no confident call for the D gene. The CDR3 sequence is CASSSSSGNTIYF. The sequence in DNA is TGTGCCAGCAGCTCGTCCTCTGGAAACACCATATATTTT.